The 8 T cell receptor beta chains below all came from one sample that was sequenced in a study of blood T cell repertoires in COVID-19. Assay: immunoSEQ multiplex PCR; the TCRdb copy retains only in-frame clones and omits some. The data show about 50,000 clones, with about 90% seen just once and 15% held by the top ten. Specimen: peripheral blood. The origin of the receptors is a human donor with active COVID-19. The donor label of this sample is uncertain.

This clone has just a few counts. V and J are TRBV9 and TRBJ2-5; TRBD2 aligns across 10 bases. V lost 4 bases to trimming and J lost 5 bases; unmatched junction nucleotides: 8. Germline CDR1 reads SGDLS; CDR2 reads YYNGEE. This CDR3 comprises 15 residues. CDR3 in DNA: TGTGCCAGCAGCCCAATAGCGGGGGGAGGGGAGACCCAGTACTTC. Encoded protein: CASSPIAGGGETQYF. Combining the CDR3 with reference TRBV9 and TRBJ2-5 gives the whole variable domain DSGVTQTPKHLITATGQRVTLRCSPRSGDLSVYWYQQSLDQGLQFLIQYYNGEERAKGNILERFSAQQFPDLHSELNLSSLELGDSALYFCASSPIAGGGETQYFGPGTRLLVL.

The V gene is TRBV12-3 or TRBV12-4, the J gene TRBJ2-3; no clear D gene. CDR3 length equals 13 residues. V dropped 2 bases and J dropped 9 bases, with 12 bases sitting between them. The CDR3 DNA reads TGTGCCAGCAGTTTAAATTTAGCTAGGACGCAGTATTTT. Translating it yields CASSLNLARTQYF.

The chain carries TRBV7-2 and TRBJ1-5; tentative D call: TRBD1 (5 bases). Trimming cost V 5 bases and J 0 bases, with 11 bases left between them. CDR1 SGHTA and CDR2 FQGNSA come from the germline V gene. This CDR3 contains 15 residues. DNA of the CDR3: TGTGCCAGCAGCCCACAGGTGAATAGCAATCAGCCCCAGCATTTT. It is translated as CASSPQVNSNQPQHF.

CDR3 region: CASSIEGPRDETQYF. For the CDR3, the DNA is TGTGCCAGTAGTATAGAAGGGCCGCGGGATGAGACCCAGTACTTC. V is TRBV19 and J is TRBJ2-5; D is perhaps TRBD2 (6 bases). The V end lost 0 bases, the J end lost 5 bases, and 13 bases lay between the germline ends. This CDR3 comprises 15 residues. Germline values: CDR1 LNHDA, CDR2 SQIVND (reference sequence).

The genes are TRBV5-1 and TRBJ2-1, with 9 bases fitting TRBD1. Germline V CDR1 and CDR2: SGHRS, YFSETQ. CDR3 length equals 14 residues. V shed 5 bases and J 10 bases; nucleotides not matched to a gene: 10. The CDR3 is CASSWDRVGGEQFF. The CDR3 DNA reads TGCGCCAGCAGTTGGGACAGGGTTGGAGGGGAGCAGTTCTTC.

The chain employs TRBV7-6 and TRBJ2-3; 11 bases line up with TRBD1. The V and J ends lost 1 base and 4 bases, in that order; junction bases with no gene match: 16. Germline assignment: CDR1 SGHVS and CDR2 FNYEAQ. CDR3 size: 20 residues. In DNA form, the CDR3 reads TGTGCCAGCAGCTTAGTCCCAGGACAGGGGGCAGAAGGGCAGGCAGATACGCAGTATTTT. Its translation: CASSLVPGQGAEGQADTQYF.

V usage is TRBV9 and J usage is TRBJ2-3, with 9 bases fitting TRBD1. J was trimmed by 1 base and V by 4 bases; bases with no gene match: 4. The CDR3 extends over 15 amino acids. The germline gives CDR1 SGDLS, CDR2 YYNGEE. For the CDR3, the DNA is TGTGCCAGCAGCCCTAGACAGGGGGGCACAGATACGCAGTATTTT. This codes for CASSPRQGGTDTQYF.

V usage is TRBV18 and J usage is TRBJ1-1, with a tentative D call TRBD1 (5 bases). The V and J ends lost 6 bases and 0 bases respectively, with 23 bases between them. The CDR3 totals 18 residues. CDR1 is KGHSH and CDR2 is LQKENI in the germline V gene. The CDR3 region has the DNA TGTGCCAGCTCGCGAAAACAGGCGTACAACGGCATGAACACTGAAGCTTTCTTT. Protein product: CASSRKQAYNGMNTEAFF.